This T cell receptor (beta chain) was sequenced for a study of blood T cell repertoires in COVID-19. Profiling relied on immunoSEQ multiplex PCR, and the TCRdb table lists in-frame clones only, not all of them. The sample consists of under 400,000 clones, about nine tenths of them appearing once. V was trimmed by 6 bases and J by 3 bases, leaving 11 bases between them. This CDR3 spans 13 amino acids. Germline loops: CDR1 MGHDK, CDR2 SYGVNS. The J gene is TRBJ1-1, the V gene TRBV25-1; D unclear. The receptor was isolated from a woman in her twenties or thirties with COVID-19, enrolled during active disease. Sequencing input: peripheral blood. CDR3 DNA: TGTGCCAGCAGCCTATTCGCGGACACTGAAGCTTTCTTT. Translated: CASSLFADTEAFF.